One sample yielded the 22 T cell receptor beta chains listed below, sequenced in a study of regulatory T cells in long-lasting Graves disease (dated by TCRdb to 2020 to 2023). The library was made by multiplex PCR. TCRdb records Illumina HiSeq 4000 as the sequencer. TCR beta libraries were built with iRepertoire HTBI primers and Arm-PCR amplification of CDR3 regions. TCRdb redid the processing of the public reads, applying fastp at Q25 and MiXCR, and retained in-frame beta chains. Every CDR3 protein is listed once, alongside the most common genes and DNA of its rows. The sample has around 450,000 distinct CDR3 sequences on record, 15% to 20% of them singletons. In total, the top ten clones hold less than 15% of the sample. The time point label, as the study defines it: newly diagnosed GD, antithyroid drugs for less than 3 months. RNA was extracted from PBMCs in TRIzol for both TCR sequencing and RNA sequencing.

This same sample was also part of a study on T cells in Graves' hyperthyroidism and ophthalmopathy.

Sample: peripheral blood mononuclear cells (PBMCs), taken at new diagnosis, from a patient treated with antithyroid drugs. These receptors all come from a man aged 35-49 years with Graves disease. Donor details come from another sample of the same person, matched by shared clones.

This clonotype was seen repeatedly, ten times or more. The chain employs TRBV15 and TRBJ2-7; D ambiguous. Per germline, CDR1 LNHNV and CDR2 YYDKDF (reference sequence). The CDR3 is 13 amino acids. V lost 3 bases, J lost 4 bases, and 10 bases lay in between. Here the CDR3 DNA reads TGTGCCACCAGCAGTCAACCTGGATACGAGCAGTACTTC. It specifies CATSSQPGYEQYF. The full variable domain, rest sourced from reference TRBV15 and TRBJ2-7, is DAMVIQNPRYQVTQFGKPVTLSCSQTLNHNVMYWYQQKSSQAPKLLFHYYDKDFNNEADTPDNFQSRRPNTSFCFLDIRSPGLGDTAMYLCATSSQPGYEQYFGPGTRLTVT.

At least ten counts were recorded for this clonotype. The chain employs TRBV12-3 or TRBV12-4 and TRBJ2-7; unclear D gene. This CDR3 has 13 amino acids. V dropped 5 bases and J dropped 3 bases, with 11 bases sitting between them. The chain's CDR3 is CASSPPSGYEQYF. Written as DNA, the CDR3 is TGTGCCAGCAGTCCTCCCTCAGGCTACGAGCAGTACTTC.

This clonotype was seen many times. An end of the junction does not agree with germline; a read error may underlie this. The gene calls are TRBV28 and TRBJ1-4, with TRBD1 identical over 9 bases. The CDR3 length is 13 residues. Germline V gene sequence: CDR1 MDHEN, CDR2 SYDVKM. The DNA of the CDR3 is TGTGCCAGCAGTTTCACTCCCGACAGGGGGGCACTTTTT. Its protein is CASSFTPDRGALF.

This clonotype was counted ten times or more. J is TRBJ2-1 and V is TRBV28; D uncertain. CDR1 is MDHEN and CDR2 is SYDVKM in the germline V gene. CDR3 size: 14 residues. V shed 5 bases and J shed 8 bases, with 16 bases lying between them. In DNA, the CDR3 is TGTGCCAGCAGTCAAACCAGGTCCTTCGATGAGCAGTTCTTC. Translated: CASSQTRSFDEQFF.

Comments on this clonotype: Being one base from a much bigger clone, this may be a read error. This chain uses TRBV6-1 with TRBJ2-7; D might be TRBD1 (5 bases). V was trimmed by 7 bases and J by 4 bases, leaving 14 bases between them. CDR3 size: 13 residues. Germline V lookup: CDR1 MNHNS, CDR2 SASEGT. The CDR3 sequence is CASTDTTGYEQYF. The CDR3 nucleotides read TGTGCCAGCACCGATACCACAGGATACGAGCAGTACTTC.

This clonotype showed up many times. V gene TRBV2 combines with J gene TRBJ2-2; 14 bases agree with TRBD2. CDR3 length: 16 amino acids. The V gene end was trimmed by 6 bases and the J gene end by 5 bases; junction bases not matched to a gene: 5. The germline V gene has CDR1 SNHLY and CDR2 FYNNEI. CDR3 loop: CASRGLAGDITGELFF. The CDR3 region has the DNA TGTGCCAGCAGGGGACTAGCGGGAGATATTACCGGGGAGCTGTTTTTT.

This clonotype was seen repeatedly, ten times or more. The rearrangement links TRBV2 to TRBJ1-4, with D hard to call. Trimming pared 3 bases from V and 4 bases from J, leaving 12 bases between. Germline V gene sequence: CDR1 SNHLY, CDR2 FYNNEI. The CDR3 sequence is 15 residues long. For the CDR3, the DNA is TGTGCCAGCAGTGACACGGACGGACGTAATGAAAAACTGTTTTTT. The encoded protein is CASSDTDGRNEKLFF.

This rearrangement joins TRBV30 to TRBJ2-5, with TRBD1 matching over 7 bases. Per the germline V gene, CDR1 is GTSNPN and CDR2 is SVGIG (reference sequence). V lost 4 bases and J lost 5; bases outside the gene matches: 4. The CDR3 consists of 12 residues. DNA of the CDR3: TGTGCCTGGAACAGGGGCAGGGAGACCCAGTACTTC. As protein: CAWNRGRETQYF. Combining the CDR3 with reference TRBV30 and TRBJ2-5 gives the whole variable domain SQTIHQWPATLVQPVGSPLSLECTVEGTSNPNLYWYRQAAGRGLQLLFYSVGIGQISSEVPQNLSASRPQDRQFILSSKKLLLSDSGFYLCAWNRGRETQYFGPGTRLLVL.

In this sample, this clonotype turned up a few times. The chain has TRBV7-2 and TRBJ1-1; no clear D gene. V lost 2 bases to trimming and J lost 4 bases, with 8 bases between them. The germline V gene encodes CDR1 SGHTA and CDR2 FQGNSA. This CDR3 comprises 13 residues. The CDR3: CASSLTRFTEAFF. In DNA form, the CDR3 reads TGTGCCAGCAGCTTAACTCGTTTCACTGAAGCTTTCTTT.

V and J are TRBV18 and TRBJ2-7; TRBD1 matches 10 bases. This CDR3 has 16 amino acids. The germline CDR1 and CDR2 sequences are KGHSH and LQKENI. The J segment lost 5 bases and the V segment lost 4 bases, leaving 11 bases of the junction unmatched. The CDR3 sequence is CASSLLPLTGGDEQYF. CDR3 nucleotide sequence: TGTGCCAGCTCACTCTTACCCCTGACAGGGGGCGACGAGCAGTACTTC.

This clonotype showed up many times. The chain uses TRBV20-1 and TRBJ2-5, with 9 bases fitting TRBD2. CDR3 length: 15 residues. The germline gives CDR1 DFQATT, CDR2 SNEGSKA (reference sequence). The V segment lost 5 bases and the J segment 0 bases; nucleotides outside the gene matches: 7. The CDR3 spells CSAPTSGWYQETQYF. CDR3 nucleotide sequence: TGCAGTGCTCCGACTAGCGGTTGGTACCAAGAGACCCAGTACTTC.

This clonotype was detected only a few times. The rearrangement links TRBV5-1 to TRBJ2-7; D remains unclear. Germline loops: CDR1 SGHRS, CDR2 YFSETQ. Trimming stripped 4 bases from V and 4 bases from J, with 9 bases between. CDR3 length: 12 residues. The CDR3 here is CASSQPGYEQYF. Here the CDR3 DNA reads TGCGCCAGCAGCCAGCCAGGATACGAGCAGTACTTC.

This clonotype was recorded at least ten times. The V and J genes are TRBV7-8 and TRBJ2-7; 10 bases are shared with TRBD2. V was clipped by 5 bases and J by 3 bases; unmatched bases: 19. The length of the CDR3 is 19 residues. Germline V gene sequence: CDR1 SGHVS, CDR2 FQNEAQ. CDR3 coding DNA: TGTGCCAGCAGCCCTCTCTCCGGGGGGCTAGCGGGAGATAGCTACGAGCAGTACTTC. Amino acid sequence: CASSPLSGGLAGDSYEQYF.

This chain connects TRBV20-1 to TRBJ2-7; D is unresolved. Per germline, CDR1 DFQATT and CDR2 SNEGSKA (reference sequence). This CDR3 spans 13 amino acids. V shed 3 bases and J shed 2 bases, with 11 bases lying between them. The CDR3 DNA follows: TGCAGTGCTAGTAAGGTTTCCCCCTACGAGCAGTACTTC. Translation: CSASKVSPYEQYF.

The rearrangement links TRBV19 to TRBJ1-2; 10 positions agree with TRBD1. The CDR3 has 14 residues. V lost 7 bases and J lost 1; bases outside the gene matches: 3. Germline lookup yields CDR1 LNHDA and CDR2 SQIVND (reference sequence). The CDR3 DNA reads TGTGCCAGTAATGACAGGGGGCGTAACTATGGCTACACCTTC. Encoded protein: CASNDRGRNYGYTF.

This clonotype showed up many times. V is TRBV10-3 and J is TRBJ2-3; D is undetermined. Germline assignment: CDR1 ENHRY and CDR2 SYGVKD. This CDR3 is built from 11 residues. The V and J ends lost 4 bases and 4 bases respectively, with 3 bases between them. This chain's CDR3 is CAISAADTQYF. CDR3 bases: TGTGCCATCAGTGCTGCAGATACGCAGTATTTT.

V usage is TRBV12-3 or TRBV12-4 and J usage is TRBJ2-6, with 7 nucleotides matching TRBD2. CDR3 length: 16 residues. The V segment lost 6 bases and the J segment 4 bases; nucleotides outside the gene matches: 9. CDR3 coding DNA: TGTGCCAGCAGACCAGAGCGGGGCAAGGGGGCCAACGTCCTGACTTTC. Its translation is CASRPERGKGANVLTF.

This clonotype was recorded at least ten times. The CDR3 DNA reads TGTGCCAGCAGTAGAGACCAAGAGACCCAGTACTTC. Protein: CASSRDQETQYF. The chain combines TRBV7-2 with TRBJ2-1; D remains unclear. With the DNA end fitting TRBJ2-5 better, the J assignment may be wrong. The germline V gene encodes CDR1 SGHTA and CDR2 FQGNSA. The CDR3 covers 12 residues.

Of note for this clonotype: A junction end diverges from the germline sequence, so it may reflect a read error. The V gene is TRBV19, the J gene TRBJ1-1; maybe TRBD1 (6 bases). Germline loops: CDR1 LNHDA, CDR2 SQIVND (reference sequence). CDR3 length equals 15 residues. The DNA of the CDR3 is TGTGTCAGTACAACCTCCGGGGGGCGAGGCACTGAAGCTTTCTTT. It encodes CVSTTSGGRGTEAFF. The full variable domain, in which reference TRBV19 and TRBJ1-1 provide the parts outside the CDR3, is DGGITQSPKYLFRKEGQNVTLSCEQNLNHDAMYWYRQDPGQGLRLIYYSQIVNDFQKGDIAEGYSVSREKKESFPLTVTSAQKNPTAFYLCVSTTSGGRGTEAFFGQGTRLTVV.

In nucleotides, the CDR3 is TGCGCCAGCAGCCAAGTCGGAGGGGTTGAGACCCAGTACTTC. Translating it yields CASSQVGGVETQYF. The V gene is TRBV4-1, the J gene TRBJ2-5; D is perhaps TRBD2 (6 bases). CDR3 length: 14 amino acids. V lost 1 base, J lost 5 bases, and 11 bases lay in between. From germline, CDR1 is MGHRA and CDR2 YSYEKL.

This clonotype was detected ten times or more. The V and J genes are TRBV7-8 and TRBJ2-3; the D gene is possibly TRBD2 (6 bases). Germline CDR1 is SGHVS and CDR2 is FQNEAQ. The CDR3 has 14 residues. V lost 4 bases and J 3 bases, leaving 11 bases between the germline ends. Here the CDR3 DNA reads TGTGCCAGCAGCTCCTTAGCGGAGACAGATACGCAGTATTTT. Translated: CASSSLAETDTQYF.

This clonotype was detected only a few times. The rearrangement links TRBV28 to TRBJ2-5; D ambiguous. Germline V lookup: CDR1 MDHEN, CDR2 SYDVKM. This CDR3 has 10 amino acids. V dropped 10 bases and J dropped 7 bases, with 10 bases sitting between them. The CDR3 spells CATKMGTQYF. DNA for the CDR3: TGTGCCACCAAAATGGGGACCCAGTACTTC.